This T cell receptor beta chain was profiled in a study of blood T cells in healthy people across ages. Study-wide findings and caveats: Comparison with aged donors showed that long-lived donors had more naive CD4+ cells and higher diversity. Bulk PBMC profiling left naive and antigen-experienced comparisons inconclusive.

The V and J ends lost 2 bases and 5 bases respectively, with 15 bases between them. The CDR3 runs 15 residues. CDR1 is SGHVS, CDR2 FQNEAQ, per germline. Alongside a J-beta primer mix, a sample-barcoded 5' primer served in a second PCR lasting roughly 6 to 12 cycles. MiXCR, applied by TCRdb to the 5' RACE reads, yields one record per CDR3 protein. The repertoire holds roughly 1.9 million distinct CDR3 sequences, with around 40% as singletons. As to this clonotype: Its antigen is still unknown.

Per sample, extraction of total RNA gave at least 6 micrograms in every case. The rearrangement joins TRBV7-8 to TRBJ2-5; no clear D gene. The TCR comes from a human donor in good health. The sequenced sample was blood. As DNA, the CDR3 is TGTGCCAGCAGCTTATATGTTGGGGATTCGGAGACCCAGTACTTC. Its protein product is CASSLYVGDSETQYF.